The T cell receptor (beta chain) described here comes from a study of T-cell memory formation after mild COVID-19. Whole-study findings and limits: A subset of responding clones appeared in pre-infection memory, suggesting cross-reactive memory joined.

Turning to this clonotype: Antigen unknown.

The CDR3 runs 15 residues. CDR1 is SEHNR, CDR2 FQNEAQ, per germline (reference sequence). V was pared by 5 bases and J by 0 bases, with 10 bases between. In TCRdb, the 5' RACE reads were re-called with MiXCR into one record per CDR3 protein. The sample holds more than 75,000 distinct CDR3 sequences, 20% to 25% seen once. This TCR came from a man aged 18 to 29 who had mild COVID-19 (a few samples of this study predate the infection). Cell type and time point are not known. The sequenced material came from PBMCs or a T cell subset sorted from them (not recorded which). The J gene is TRBJ1-4, the V gene TRBV7-9; no reliable D call. CDR3 loop: CASSRTQATNEKLFF. For the CDR3, the DNA is TGTGCCAGCAGCCGGACGCAAGCAACTAATGAAAAACTGTTTTTT.